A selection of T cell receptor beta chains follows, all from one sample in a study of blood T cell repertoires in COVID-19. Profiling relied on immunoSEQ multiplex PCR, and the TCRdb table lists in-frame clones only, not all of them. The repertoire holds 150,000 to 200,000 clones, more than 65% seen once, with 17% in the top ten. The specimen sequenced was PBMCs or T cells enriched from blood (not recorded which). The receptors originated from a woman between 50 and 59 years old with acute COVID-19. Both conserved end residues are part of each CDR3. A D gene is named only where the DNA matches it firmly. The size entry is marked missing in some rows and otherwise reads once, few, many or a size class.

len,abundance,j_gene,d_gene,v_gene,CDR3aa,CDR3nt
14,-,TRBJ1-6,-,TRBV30,CAWSVPGTNSPLHF,TGTGCCTGGAGTGTACCGGGTACGAATTCACCCCTCCACTTT
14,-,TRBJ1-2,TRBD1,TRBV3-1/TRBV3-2,CASSLGQEKGGYTF,TGTGCCAGCAGCCTCGGACAGGAAAAGGGTGGCTACACCTTC
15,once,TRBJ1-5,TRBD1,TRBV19,CASSPSDRGDQPQHF,TGTGCCAGTAGTCCCAGTGACAGGGGGGATCAGCCCCAGCATTTT
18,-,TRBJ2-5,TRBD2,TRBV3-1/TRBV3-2,CASSPRTSGGAYQETQYF,TGTGCCAGCAGCCCTCGGACTAGCGGGGGGGCGTACCAAGAGACCCAGTACTTC
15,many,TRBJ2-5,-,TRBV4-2,CASSQGQGVQETQYF,TGTGCCAGCAGCCAAGGCCAGGGTGTCCAAGAGACCCAGTACTTC
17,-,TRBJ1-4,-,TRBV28,CASSSPSDTATNEKLFF,TGTGCCAGCAGTTCCCCCTCGGACACCGCAACTAATGAAAAACTGTTTTTT
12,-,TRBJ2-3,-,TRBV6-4,CASSDSLSTQYF,TGTGCCAGCAGTGACTCCCTTTCTACGCAGTATTTT
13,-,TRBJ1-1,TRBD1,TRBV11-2,CASSRSGTERAFF,TGTGCCAGCAGCCGGTCCGGGACAGAGAGAGCTTTCTTT
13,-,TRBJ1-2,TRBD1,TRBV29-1,CSVEETGTGIYTF,TGCAGCGTTGAAGAAACAGGGACAGGGATCTACACCTTC
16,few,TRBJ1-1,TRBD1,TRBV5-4,CASSIRQGGIGTEAFF,TGTGCCAGCAGCATACGACAGGGGGGGATCGGCACTGAAGCTTTCTTT